The subject of this entry is one T cell receptor beta chain. Its cognate antigen is unknown. Every donor provided around 9.5 milliliters of peripheral blood. Primers used in a second PCR of roughly 7 to 11 cycles were a sample-barcoded 5' primer and a J-beta primer mix. Every molecule of cDNA carried a tag from a template-switch adaptor with 12 random nucleotides. Each CDR3 protein gets one entry after TCRdb re-called the 5' RACE reads with MiXCR. The sample has roughly 1.4 million distinct CDR3 sequences, approximately 59% seen once. Germline CDR1 reads MNHNS; CDR2 reads SASEGT. This CDR3 spans 18 amino acids. V trimming: 0 bases; J trimming: 6 bases; junction bases outside the gene matches: 12. The sample belongs to a study of blood T cells in healthy people across ages. About the study: Template-switching capture recovered about one barcoded beta molecule per two T cells.

Study-level results: PBMCs left unsorted prevented a conclusive naive versus antigen-experienced comparison.

The TCR comes from a man aged 18 to 29 in good health. V and J are TRBV6-1 and TRBJ1-4; the match to TRBD1 covers 8 bases. Source material: blood. The CDR3, as DNA: TGTGCCAGCAGTGAAGCGCCTTTTTGGGACAGGCTACATGAAAAACTGTTTTTT. Its protein is CASSEAPFWDRLHEKLFF.